The sequence of this T cell receptor (beta chain) was determined in a study of cytomegalovirus exposure and HLA in healthy donors. Study-level background: The 90 to 150 validation repertoires, a later analysis reported, used the same platform as the 650 to 800 repertoires from the first cohort.

This clone was detected only a few times. Antigen: not known. Overall study findings and caveats: Among the CMV-associated chains, a few were confirmed in vitro as specific for CMV antigens. Altogether, 160 or so TCR beta chains were recorded as cytomegalovirus-associated.

The donors formed part of the 120-subject validation cohort, distinct from the roughly 600-subject first cohort. Assay: immunoSEQ multiplex PCR; the TCRdb copy retains only in-frame clones and omits some. The repertoire consists of approximately 260,000 clones, with around 85% occurring once and the leading ten covering roughly 1.2%. The TCR sequence derives from a woman in her thirties in good health and CMV-seropositive. The sample was PBMCs.

CDR3 protein: CASSDSSREEGYTF. The CDR3 DNA follows: TGTGCCAGCAGTGACTCCAGCAGGGAAGAGGGCTACACCTTC. This sequence joins TRBV6-4 and TRBJ1-2; D perhaps matches TRBD1 (5 bases). The V end was cut by 0 bases, the J end by 8 bases, with 13 bases between. CDR3 length equals 14 residues. Germline assignment: CDR1 MRHNA and CDR2 SNTAGT.